This TCR beta chain came from a study of regulatory and conventional T cells in RAG deficiency. In germline, CDR1 is SNHLY, CDR2 FYNNEI. The CDR3 sequence is 13 residues long. The J segment lost 8 bases and the V segment lost 4 bases, leaving 7 bases of the junction unmatched. Here immunoSEQ multiplex PCR was the method, and the copy in TCRdb shows in-frame clones only, minus some. The table records roughly 34,000 clones, roughly 76% of them present only once. Genomic DNA came from blood conventional CD4+ T cells gated CD25-low CD127-high. These same records also appear under a second study, on regulatory T cells. That source notes: The primer mix had 52 TRBV and 13 TRBJ primers.

V and J are TRBV2 and TRBJ2-7, with 8 bases identical to TRBD1. The material sequenced was CD4+ effector T cells sorted from blood. The clonotype was recovered from a human donor in good health. For the CDR3, the DNA is TGTGCCAGCAGTGGGACAGGGATGATGAAGCAGTACTTC. Translating it yields CASSGTGMMKQYF.